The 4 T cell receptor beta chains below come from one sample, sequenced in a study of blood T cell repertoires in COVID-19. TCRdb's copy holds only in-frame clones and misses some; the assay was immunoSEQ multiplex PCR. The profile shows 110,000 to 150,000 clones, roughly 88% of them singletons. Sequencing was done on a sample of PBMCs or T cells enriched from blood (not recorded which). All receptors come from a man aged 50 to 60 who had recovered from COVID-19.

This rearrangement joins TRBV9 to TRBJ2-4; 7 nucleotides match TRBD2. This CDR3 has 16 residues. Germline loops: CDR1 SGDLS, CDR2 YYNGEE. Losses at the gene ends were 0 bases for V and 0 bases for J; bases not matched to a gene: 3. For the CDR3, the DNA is TGTGCCAGCAGCGTAGCTGGGGGGGGAGCCAAAAACATTCAGTACTTC. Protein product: CASSVAGGGAKNIQYF.

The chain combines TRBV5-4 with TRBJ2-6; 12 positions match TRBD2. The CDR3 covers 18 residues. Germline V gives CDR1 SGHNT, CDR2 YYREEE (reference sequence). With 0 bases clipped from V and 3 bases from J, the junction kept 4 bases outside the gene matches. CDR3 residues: CASSLASGGAFGANVLTF. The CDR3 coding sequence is TGTGCCAGCAGCTTGGCTAGCGGGGGGGCTTTTGGGGCCAACGTCCTGACTTTC.

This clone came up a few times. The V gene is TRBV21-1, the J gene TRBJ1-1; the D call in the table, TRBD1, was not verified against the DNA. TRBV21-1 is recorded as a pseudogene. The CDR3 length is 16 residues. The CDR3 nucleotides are TGTGCCAGCAGCCGACAGGCTCGACTGGGGAACACTGAAGCTTTCTTT. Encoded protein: CASSRQARLGNTEAFF.

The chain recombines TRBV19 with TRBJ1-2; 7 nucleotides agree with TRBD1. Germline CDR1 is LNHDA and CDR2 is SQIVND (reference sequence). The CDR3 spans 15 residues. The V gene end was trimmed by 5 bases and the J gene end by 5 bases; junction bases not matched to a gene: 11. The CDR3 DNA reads TGTGCCAGTAGTTTTAACAGGGGCTTGCGGTATGGCTACACCTTC. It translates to CASSFNRGLRYGYTF.